This TCR beta chain was profiled in a study of spatial heterogeneity in lung cancer. TCRdb called the 5' RACE reads again in MiXCR, with one record for every CDR3 protein. The sample yields about 40,000 distinct CDR3 sequences, approximately 5.2% seen once. This clonotype is classed as large. The germline V gene encodes CDR1 SGHDT and CDR2 YYEEEE. Trimming shortened V by 0 bases and J by 4 bases, and 5 bases separated the two germline ends. The CDR3 contains 13 residues. The sample's time point: sample taken at primary tumor resection. Extraction of whole RNA from tumor, nontumor lung or frozen PBMC preceded unsorted sequencing.

V is TRBV5-6 and J is TRBJ2-1; D ambiguous. Sequences were derived from PBMCs, sampled at surgery. This receptor was identified in a female donor with early-stage non-small cell lung cancer. In DNA form, the CDR3 reads TGTGCCAGCAGCTTGGGAGCATACAATGAGCAGTTCTTC. It is translated as CASSLGAYNEQFF. Drawing the rest from reference TRBV5-6 and TRBJ2-1, the complete variable domain is DAGVTQSPTHLIKTRGQQVTLRCSPKSGHDTVSWYQQALGQGPQFIFQYYEEEERQRGNFPDRFSGHQFPNYSSELNVNALLLGDSALYLCASSLGAYNEQFFGPGTRLTVL.